A single sample is the source of the 7 T cell receptor beta chains below, sequenced in a study of spatial heterogeneity in lung cancer. Study-wide results and caveats: The number of expanded tumor alpha and beta chains correlated with mutation number.

Antigens of these TCRs are unknown. TCRdb ran MiXCR on the 5' RACE reads and lists one entry per CDR3 protein. The sample yields roughly 9,000 distinct CDR3 sequences, under 6.5% seen once. Documented time point: sample taken at primary tumor resection. The specimen comprised lung tumor tissue, sampled at surgery. Receptors were obtained from a male donor with early-stage non-small cell lung cancer.

This clonotype has a count of ten or more. The germline gene is not matched at one end of the junction; a read error may be the cause. The library was built for alpha chains, so this beta chain is an off-target read and its size means little. This chain connects TRBV20-1 to TRBJ2-7; the match to TRBD1 covers 9 bases. Per germline, CDR1 DFQATT and CDR2 SNEGSKA (reference sequence). The CDR3 runs 12 residues. For the CDR3, the DNA is TGCAGTGCTAGAAAGGGGGACAGGGAGGTACCCTTC. Protein product: CSARKGDREVPF.

This clonotype was recorded many times. Because the library targeted alpha chains, this beta chain is an off-target read whose size means little. The CDR3 region is CASSVGDRANSPLHF. CDR3 sequence (DNA): TGTGCCAGCAGCGTAGGGGACAGAGCAAATTCACCCCTCCACTTT. V is TRBV9 and J is TRBJ1-6; 7 nucleotides align to TRBD1. J lost 7 bases, V lost 0 bases, and 4 bases had no gene match. The CDR3 sequence is 15 residues long. Germline CDR1 is SGDLS and CDR2 is YYNGEE.

This clonotype ranks as medium-sized (0.01 to 0.1%). Since the library was made to target alpha chains, this beta chain is a stray read and its abundance is not meaningful. J is TRBJ2-5 and V is TRBV12-5; D is ambiguous. V was trimmed by 2 bases and J by 5 bases, leaving 3 bases between them. The CDR3 is 11 residues long. Germline CDR1 and CDR2: LGHNT and FRNRAP. The CDR3 protein is CASGLYETQYF. The DNA for the CDR3 is TGTGCTAGTGGTTTGTATGAGACCCAGTACTTC.

This clonotype was picked up many times. This beta chain is a stray read from a library made for alpha chains; its abundance is not meaningful. The chain uses TRBV5-1 and TRBJ2-2; 12 bases align to TRBD2. This CDR3 comprises 16 residues. V lost 7 bases to trimming and J lost 6 bases; unmatched junction nucleotides: 10. Germline values: CDR1 SGHRS, CDR2 YFSETQ. The CDR3 region is CASEKGGLAGPGELFF. The CDR3 DNA sequence: TGCGCCAGCGAAAAAGGGGGACTAGCGGGTCCCGGGGAGCTGTTTTTT. The complete variable domain, with remaining parts taken from reference TRBV5-1 and TRBJ2-2, reads KAGVTQTPRYLIKTRGQQVTLSCSPISGHRSVSWYQQTPGQGLQFLFEYFSETQRNKGNFPGRFSGRQFSNSRSEMNVSTLELGDSALYLCASEKGGLAGPGELFFGEGSRLTVL.

This clonotype was picked up many times. Being off target in a library aimed at alpha chains, this beta chain has a size of little meaning. The chain carries TRBV12-3 or TRBV12-4 and TRBJ2-5; D perhaps matches TRBD1 (5 bases). CDR3 length: 12 amino acids. Trimming shortened V by 6 bases and J by 7 bases, and 12 bases separated the two germline ends. The CDR3 bases are TGTGCCAGCAGGTCGACAGTCGGGACCCAGTACTTC. Its translation is CASRSTVGTQYF.

This clonotype is medium-sized in the sample. The library was designed around alpha chains, so this beta chain is a stray read whose abundance carries little weight. The chain carries TRBV10-2 and TRBJ1-3, with unresolved D. Germline loops: CDR1 WSHSY, CDR2 SAAADI. The germline V and J ends were trimmed by 8 bases and 0 bases, with 11 bases remaining between them. The CDR3 covers 14 residues. Here the CDR3 reads CASSGFLSGNTIYF. The CDR3 region has the DNA TGCGCCAGCTCCGGGTTCCTCTCTGGAAACACCATATATTTT.

Concerning this clonotype itself: Since the library was made to target alpha chains, this beta chain is a stray read and its abundance is not meaningful. The chain joins TRBV29-1 to TRBJ2-7, with D perhaps matching TRBD1 (6 bases). Germline V gene sequence: CDR1 SQVTM, CDR2 ANQGSEA. The CDR3 totals 15 residues. V lost 0 bases and J 2 bases, leaving 14 bases between the germline ends. CDR3 in amino acids: CSVEDRGTGTYEQYF. CDR3 nucleotides: TGCAGCGTTGAAGATCGAGGCACAGGGACCTACGAGCAGTACTTC.